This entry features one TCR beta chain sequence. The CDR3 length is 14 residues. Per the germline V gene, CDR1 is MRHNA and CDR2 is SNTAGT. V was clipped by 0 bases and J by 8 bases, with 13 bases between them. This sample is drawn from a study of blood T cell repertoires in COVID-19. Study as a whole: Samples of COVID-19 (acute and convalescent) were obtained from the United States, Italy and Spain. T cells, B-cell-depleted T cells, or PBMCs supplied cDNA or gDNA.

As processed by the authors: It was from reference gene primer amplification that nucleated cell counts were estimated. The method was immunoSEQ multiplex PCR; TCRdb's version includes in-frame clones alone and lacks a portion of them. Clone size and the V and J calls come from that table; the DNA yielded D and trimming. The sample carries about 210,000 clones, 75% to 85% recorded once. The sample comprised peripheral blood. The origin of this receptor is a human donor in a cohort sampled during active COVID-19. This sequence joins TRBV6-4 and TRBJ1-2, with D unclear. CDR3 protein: CASSDSWEGTGYTF. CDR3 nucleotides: TGTGCCAGCAGTGACTCGTGGGAGGGAACAGGCTACACCTTC.